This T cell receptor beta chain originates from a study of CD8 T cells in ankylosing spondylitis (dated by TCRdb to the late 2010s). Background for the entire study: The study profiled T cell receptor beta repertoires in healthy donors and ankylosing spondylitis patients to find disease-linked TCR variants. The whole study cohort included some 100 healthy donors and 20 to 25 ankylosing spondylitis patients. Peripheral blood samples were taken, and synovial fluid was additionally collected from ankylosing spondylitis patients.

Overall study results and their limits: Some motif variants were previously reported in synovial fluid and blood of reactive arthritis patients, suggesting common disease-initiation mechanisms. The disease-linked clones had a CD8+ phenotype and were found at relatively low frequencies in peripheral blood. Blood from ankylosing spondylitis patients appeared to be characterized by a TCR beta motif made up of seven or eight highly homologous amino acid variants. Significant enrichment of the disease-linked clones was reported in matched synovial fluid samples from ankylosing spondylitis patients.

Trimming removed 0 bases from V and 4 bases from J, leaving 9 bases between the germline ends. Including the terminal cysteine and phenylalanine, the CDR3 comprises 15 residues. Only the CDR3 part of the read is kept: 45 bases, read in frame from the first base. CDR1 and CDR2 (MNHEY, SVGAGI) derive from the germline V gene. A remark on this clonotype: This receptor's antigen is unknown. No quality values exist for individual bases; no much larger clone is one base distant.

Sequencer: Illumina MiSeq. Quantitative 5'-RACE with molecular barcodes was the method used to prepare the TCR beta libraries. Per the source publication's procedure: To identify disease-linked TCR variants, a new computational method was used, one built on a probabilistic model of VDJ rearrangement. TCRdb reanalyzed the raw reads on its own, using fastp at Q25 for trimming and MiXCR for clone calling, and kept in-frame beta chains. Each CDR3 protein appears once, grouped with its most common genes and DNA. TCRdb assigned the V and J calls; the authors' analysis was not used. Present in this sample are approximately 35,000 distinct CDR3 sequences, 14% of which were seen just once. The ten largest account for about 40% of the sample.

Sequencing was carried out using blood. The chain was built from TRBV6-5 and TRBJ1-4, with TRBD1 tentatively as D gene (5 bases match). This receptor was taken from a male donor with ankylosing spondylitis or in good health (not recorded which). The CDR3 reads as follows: CASSYSGGNNEKLFF. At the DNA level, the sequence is TGTGCCAGCAGTTACTCTGGGGGAAATAATGAAAAACTGTTTTTT.